Listed here are 21 T cell receptor beta chains from one sample, sequenced in a study of blood T cell repertoires in COVID-19. Produced via immunoSEQ multiplex PCR; TCRdb's table is partial and in-frame only. The repertoire holds about 130,000 clones, with 79% as singletons. The material sequenced was peripheral blood. The receptors were sampled from a man aged 35 to 55 with active or convalescent COVID-19.

V is TRBV6-2 or TRBV6-3 and J is TRBJ2-5, with D unclear. The CDR3 sequence is 15 residues long. Trimming removed 6 bases at V and 5 bases at J, with 19 bases between. Germline CDR1 is MNHEY and CDR2 is SVGEGT. CDR3 nucleotide sequence: TGTGCCAGCAGCCCAACCTCGGTCATCCGGGAGACCCAGTACTTC. This codes for CASSPTSVIRETQYF.

The genes are TRBV19 and TRBJ2-7, with 9 nucleotides matching TRBD1. J gave up 3 bases and V 4 bases, and 1 base lay outside the gene matches. The CDR3 is 13 amino acids. CDR1 LNHDA and CDR2 SQIVND come from the germline V gene (reference sequence). This CDR3 is CASSKGQGYEQYF. The CDR3 coding sequence is TGTGCCAGTAGTAAGGGACAGGGCTACGAGCAGTACTTC.

The chain carries TRBV6-1 and TRBJ2-7, with TRBD2 matching 11 bases. The length of the CDR3 is 19 residues. V was pared by 4 bases and J by 0 bases, with 14 bases of the junction left unmatched. The germline gives CDR1 MNHNS, CDR2 SASEGT. The CDR3 DNA is TGTGCCAGCAGTGGGGGAGTAGCGGGAGGGTCATCGAGCTCCTACGAGCAGTACTTC. Residues: CASSGGVAGGSSSSYEQYF.

The genes are TRBV12-3 or TRBV12-4 and TRBJ2-7, with D tentatively TRBD2 (6 bases). This CDR3 is built from 13 residues. Trimming cost V 4 bases and J 2 bases, with 9 bases left between them. Written as DNA, the CDR3 is TGTGCCAGCAGTTCTGCGGGACCCTACGAGCAGTACTTC. Translation gives CASSSAGPYEQYF.

This chain joins TRBV27 and TRBJ1-5; no firm D call. Germline CDR1 is MNHEY and CDR2 is SMNVEV (reference sequence). The CDR3 runs 16 residues. V gave up 2 bases and J gave up 0 bases, with 11 bases separating them. This CDR3 is CASSLLAVNSNQPQHF. The CDR3 DNA reads as TGTGCCAGCAGTTTACTGGCAGTCAATAGCAATCAGCCCCAGCATTTT.

The chain combines TRBV24-1 with TRBJ2-3, with 7 nucleotides matching TRBD2. CDR1 KGHDR and CDR2 SFDVKD come from the germline V gene. The CDR3 extends over 17 amino acids. V dropped 3 bases and J dropped 0; count of bases not matched to a gene: 8. The CDR3 DNA reads as TGTGCCACCAGTGATACTCTAATCGGGAGGAGCACAGATACGCAGTATTTT. Translation gives CATSDTLIGRSTDTQYF.

This clone was observed once. The chain joins TRBV19 to TRBJ2-7; 7 positions match TRBD1. Trimming at V came to 7 bases and at J to 9 bases, leaving 18 bases not matched to a gene. The CDR3 extends over 15 amino acids. Looked up from germline, CDR1 is LNHDA and CDR2 is SQIVND (reference sequence). The CDR3 reads CASTLLPGQTLRQYF. The CDR3 nucleotides read TGTGCCAGTACCTTACTCCCGGGACAGACCCTTCGGCAGTACTTC.

V and J are TRBV7-2 and TRBJ1-2, with TRBD1 as a possible D gene (5 bases). V lost 1 base and J lost 7, with 10 bases in between. This CDR3 has 13 residues. Looked up from germline, CDR1 is SGHTA and CDR2 is FQGNSA. The CDR3 sequence: CASSLVREGGYTF. CDR3 coding DNA: TGTGCCAGCAGCTTAGTCAGGGAAGGTGGCTACACCTTC.

The chain uses TRBV15 and TRBJ1-4; D call uncertain. The V end was cut by 0 bases, the J end by 8 bases, with 16 bases between. This CDR3 has 16 amino acids. Germline V lookup: CDR1 LNHNV, CDR2 YYDKDF (reference sequence). The CDR3 region has the DNA TGTGCCACCAGCAGAGAAAAACTCCTACGCCTAGAAAAACTGTTTTTT. Its translation: CATSREKLLRLEKLFF.

The rearrangement links TRBV4-1 to TRBJ2-1, with D unclear. The CDR3 contains 15 residues. V lost 4 bases to trimming and J lost 5 bases, with 15 bases between them. Per germline, CDR1 MGHRA and CDR2 YSYEKL. In nucleotides, the CDR3 is TGCGCCAGCAGCCCTGAAACTTCGCCCCACAATGAGCAGTTCTTC. It encodes CASSPETSPHNEQFF.

The chain employs TRBV2 and TRBJ1-6; 9 bases are shared with TRBD1. Germline CDR1 and CDR2: SNHLY and FYNNEI. V was clipped by 8 bases and J by 10 bases; unmatched bases: 18. The CDR3 consists of 17 residues. The CDR3 DNA is TGTGCCAGCCAACCCGGGACAGGGCGCCCAAAGCGATCACCCCTCCACTTT. Amino acid sequence: CASQPGTGRPKRSPLHF.

This chain joins TRBV28 and TRBJ1-1, with TRBD1 as a possible D gene (6 bases). CDR1 and CDR2 from the germline V gene are MDHEN and SYDVKM. CDR3 length: 18 amino acids. Trimming stripped 3 bases from V and 0 bases from J, with 20 bases between. The chain's CDR3 is CASSFINPRTAVNTEAFF. Here the CDR3 DNA reads TGTGCCAGCAGTTTTATTAATCCCCGGACAGCTGTGAACACTGAAGCTTTCTTT.

The genes are TRBV5-1 and TRBJ2-7, with TRBD1 matching over 10 bases. Germline CDR1 SGHRS, CDR2 YFSETQ. The CDR3 extends over 16 amino acids. The junction had 13 bases not matched to a gene; V was cut back by 4 bases and J by 6 bases. CDR3 in amino acids: CASSQTTGGATSEQYF. DNA for the CDR3: TGCGCCAGCAGCCAGACGACAGGGGGCGCAACGAGCGAGCAGTACTTC.

V usage is TRBV18 and J usage is TRBJ2-7; D not certain. This CDR3 has 12 residues. The germline V gene has CDR1 KGHSH and CDR2 LQKENI. The V and J ends lost 3 bases and 0 bases respectively, with 3 bases between them. CDR3 sequence reads: CASSPLSYEQYF. In DNA form, the CDR3 reads TGTGCCAGCTCACCCCTCTCCTACGAGCAGTACTTC.

This clone has only one observation. The chain recombines TRBV30 with TRBJ1-5; TRBD1 agrees at 7 bases. The CDR3 has 20 residues. V dropped 1 base and J dropped 5; count of bases not matched to a gene: 23. Germline V gene sequence: CDR1 GTSNPN, CDR2 SVGIG (reference sequence). The CDR3: CAWSGQTGKMGGTTYQPQHF. Written as DNA, the CDR3 is TGTGCCTGGAGTGGACAGACAGGGAAGATGGGGGGTACGACCTATCAGCCCCAGCATTTT.

This chain uses TRBV20-1 with TRBJ1-1; D is uncertain. The CDR3 runs 8 residues. CDR1 DFQATT and CDR2 SNEGSKA come from the germline V gene (reference sequence). The CDR3 loop is CTYTEAFF. The CDR3 nucleotides read TGCACTTACACTGAAGCTTTCTTT.

This clone was counted between two and nine times. The rearrangement links TRBV6-2 or TRBV6-3 to TRBJ1-6; 12 bases map to TRBD1. The germline CDR1 and CDR2 sequences are MNHEY and SVGEGT. V gave up 5 bases and J gave up 6 bases; unmatched junction bases: 5. The CDR3 loop spans 16 amino acids. In DNA, the CDR3 is TGTGCCAGCAGTAACCGGGACAGGGGGCCTAATTCACCCCTCCACTTT. Translation: CASSNRDRGPNSPLHF.

The chain uses TRBV5-5 and TRBJ1-6; no definite D call. V was cut by 2 bases and J by 10 bases, with 7 bases left in between. Germline V CDR1 and CDR2: SGHKS, YYEKEE (reference sequence). The CDR3 spans 12 residues. The CDR3 region has the DNA TGTGCCAGCAGCTTCCCCAGATCACCCCTCCACTTT. Residues: CASSFPRSPLHF.

The rearrangement joins TRBV3-1 (or the pseudogene TRBV3-2) to TRBJ2-3; TRBD1 agrees at 9 bases. The CDR3 is 16 residues long. Germline V gene sequence: CDR1 LGHDT, CDR2 YNNKEL (reference sequence). After removal of 2 bases from V and 6 bases from J, the junction contained 9 bases not matched to a gene. CDR3 sequence (DNA): TGTGCCAGCAGCCAACTACCGACAGGGGGTATGGATACGCAGTATTTT. It codes for CASSQLPTGGMDTQYF.

The V gene is TRBV7-8, the J gene TRBJ2-7; 12 nucleotides line up with TRBD1. With 5 bases clipped from V and 1 base from J, the junction kept 6 bases outside the gene matches. The CDR3 runs 16 residues. Germline lookup yields CDR1 SGHVS and CDR2 FQNEAQ. CDR3 amino acids: CASSRDRGPMSYEQYF. Written as DNA, the CDR3 is TGTGCCAGCAGCCGGGACAGGGGGCCGATGTCCTACGAGCAGTACTTC. The full variable domain, completed using reference TRBV7-8 and TRBJ2-7, is GAGVSQSPRYKVAKRGQDVALRCDPISGHVSLFWYQQALGQGPEFLTYFQNEAQLDKSGLPSDRFFAERPEGSVSTLKIQRTQQEDSAVYLCASSRDRGPMSYEQYFGPGTRLTVT.

The CDR3: CSGQDYLNIQYF. CDR3 nucleotide sequence: TGCAGCGGTCAAGACTACTTAAACATTCAGTACTTC. The chain has TRBV29-1 and TRBJ2-4; D possibly corresponds to TRBD2 (5 bases). CDR3 length: 12 amino acids. Germline CDR1 SQVTM, CDR2 ANQGSEA. V was pared by 7 bases and J by 6 bases, with 13 bases between.